This TCR beta chain stems from a study of blood T cell repertoires in COVID-19 (TCRdb year 2020). Context from the whole study: Samples covering the acute and convalescent phases of COVID-19 were provided by collaborators in the United States, Italy and Spain. The material from the prospective study consisted of cDNA or gDNA derived from T cells, B-cell-depleted T cells, or PBMCs. Deeply sampled blood TCRbeta repertoires from subjects exposed to, actively infected with, or recovered from COVID-19 were included in the dataset. The repertoires were released in a freely available public database intended as a resource for research on the immune response to SARS-CoV-2. The samples were drawn from the first 160 participants of the ongoing ImmuneRACE study and from roughly 1,300 subjects provided by 6 global collaborators. The sample metadata nearly always contained a de-identified subject ID, COVID-19 status, age in years and sex. HLA class I and class II types, where available, came from metadata supplied by the sample provider rather than from assay-based typing.

This clone has more than one count but fewer than ten. Its antigen target is currently unknown. Per-base qualities were not stored, and no clone one base away is much larger. TCRbeta CDR3 regions were amplified from genomic DNA using the immunoSEQ Assay, a bias-controlled multiplex PCR. Per the original workflow: Within the assay, amplification of reference gene primers was used to estimate how many nucleated cells each sample contained. Sequence reads were collapsed and filtered to measure the absolute abundance of every unique TCRbeta CDR3 rearrangement. For each sample, productive Simpson clonality was calculated as the square root of Simpson's diversity index across productive rearrangements. This immuneACCESS table, as held by TCRdb, lists in-frame sequences with V and J called but not all clones. Of the missing ones, under half trace to an unresolved V gene in checked studies; the others have no known cause. The D gene and trimming were derived from the DNA, and the V and J assignments and clone size from that table. This sample holds about 150,000 clones; about 80% were observed only once. The top ten clones comprise 12% of the sample.

V is pruned by 4 bases and J by 4 bases, leaving 8 bases of the junction without a gene match. CDR1 KGHDR and CDR2 SFDVKD are derived from the germline V gene. Its CDR3 holds 15 amino acids, cysteine through phenylalanine. Left in the record is the CDR3 DNA by itself, 45 bases read in frame from the first base. Study-wide findings and limitations: The quantity of clinical and demographic metadata differed by source and by participant and was supplied without curation.

In Seattle, one collaborating source enrolled patients while the infection was active and tracked those patients longitudinally over the course of disease. The collaborating institutions used their own protocols to collect whole blood in K2EDTA tubes. Collaborator samples were shipped for TCRbeta analysis as frozen whole blood, isolated PBMCs, or DNA extracted from either sample type. The chain links TRBV24-1 with TRBJ1-2; TRBD1 lines up with 7 middle nucleotides. Specimen: peripheral blood. This TCR came from a woman aged 55-69 years with COVID-19, enrolled during active disease. The DNA sequence reads TGTGCCACCAGTGACTTCAGACAGGGATTCTATGGCTACACCTTC. This codes for CATSDFRQGFYGYTF.